This T cell receptor beta chain was recorded in a study of shared clonotypes between healthy human individuals. Findings of the study overall: The study found lower generation probabilities in non-shared clonotypes than in those shared by all four donors. Limited genetic and exposure-history diversity came from having few donors. Memory subsets had estimated richness that was generally smaller than that of naive subsets.

Here immunoSEQ multiplex PCR was the method, and the copy in TCRdb shows in-frame clones only, minus some. Here the sample spans around 1.6 million clones, approximately 98% being singletons. Trimming took off 4 bases at V and 5 bases at J, with 15 bases between the two ends. The CDR3 sequence is 15 residues long. The germline gives CDR1 SGDLS, CDR2 YYNGEE. Worth noting for this clone: Its specificity is not known.

The receptor's source is a man under 40 in good health. The V call is TRBV9, the J call TRBJ2-2; D could derive from TRBD1 or TRBD2 (5 bases each). The sequencing sample was made of naive CD4+ T cells sorted from blood. The sample's subset: CD45RA+ positively selected. The CDR3 bases are TGTGCCAGCAGCTCCCGTTTAGGGGAGACCGGGGAGCTGTTTTTT. Translated: CASSSRLGETGELFF.